A single sample gave rise to the 2 T cell receptor beta chains below, sequenced in a study of blood T cells in healthy people across ages. The use of a sample-barcoded 5' primer and a J-beta primer mix characterized a second PCR of about 7 to 12 cycles. TCRdb used MiXCR to reprocess the 5' RACE reads, holding one entry per CDR3 protein. Of over 600,000 distinct CDR3 sequences detected, more than 20% appear once; the ten largest clones hold 3.5% to 4%. Sequencing input: blood. The receptors were sampled from a man between 65 and 85 years old in good health.

Ten or more counts support this clonotype. This chain joins TRBV9 and TRBJ2-1; 7 positions agree with TRBD2. This CDR3 is built from 15 residues. The germline V gene has CDR1 SGDLS and CDR2 YYNGEE. The V and J ends lost 4 bases and 6 bases, in that order; junction bases with no gene match: 10. The CDR3 reads CASSLPHGTTNEQFF. The CDR3 nucleotides read TGTGCCAGCAGCCTCCCTCACGGGACTACCAATGAGCAGTTCTTC.

A few counts support this clonotype. This chain links TRBV28 with TRBJ2-4; 9 nucleotides match TRBD1. The CDR3 runs to 14 residues. CDR1 is MDHEN and CDR2 is SYDVKM in the germline V gene. V was clipped by 6 bases and J by 5 bases; unmatched bases: 5. The CDR3 nucleotides are TGTGCCAGCAGCCGGACAGGGGCGGAAAACATTCAGTACTTC. Translation gives CASSRTGAENIQYF.